This T cell receptor (beta chain) stems from a study of blood T cell repertoires in COVID-19. Whole-study context: Material from acute and convalescent COVID-19 was sourced from the United States, Italy and Spain. PBMCs, B-cell-depleted T cells, or T cells were the source of the cDNA or gDNA that made up the material.

In the original processing: It was from reference gene primer amplification that nucleated cell counts were estimated. Libraries were prepared by immunoSEQ multiplex PCR; TCRdb keeps only in-frame clonotypes and omits some of them. V and J calls and clone size come straight from that table; D and trimming were deduced from the DNA. The sample has roughly 150,000 clones, around nine tenths seen once; the top ten hold roughly 5%. From germline, CDR1 is MNHEY and CDR2 SVGEGT. The CDR3 is made up of 15 amino acids. The trim removed 4 bases at V and 6 bases at J, leaving 6 bases unmatched. The chain employs TRBV6-2 or TRBV6-3 and TRBJ2-1; 10 bases line up with TRBD1. The origin of this receptor is a human donor in a cohort sampled during active COVID-19. Sequences were obtained from peripheral blood. This CDR3 reads CASSSRQGAGNEQFF. CDR3 DNA: TGTGCCAGCAGTTCGAGACAGGGGGCGGGCAATGAGCAGTTCTTC.